Detailed here is one TCR beta chain. These data belong to a study of blood T cell repertoires in COVID-19. The germline CDR1 and CDR2 sequences are LNHNV and YYDKDF (reference sequence). This CDR3 is 13 amino acids long. Trimming pared 0 bases from V and 7 bases from J, leaving 6 bases between. TCRdb keeps only in-frame clones here, not all; method: immunoSEQ multiplex PCR. The sample has approximately 210,000 clones, more than 75% seen once. The Seattle patients, enrolled during active infection, were followed longitudinally. This TCR came from a man aged 45 to 65 with COVID-19, enrolled during active disease. V and J are TRBV15 and TRBJ2-2; maybe TRBD1 (5 bases). Input material: peripheral blood. The CDR3 sequence: CATSRDRGGELFF. The CDR3 DNA reads TGTGCCACCAGCAGAGATAGGGGCGGGGAGCTGTTTTTT. Looking up the rest from reference TRBV15 and TRBJ2-2 gives the full variable domain: DAMVIQNPRYQVTQFGKPVTLSCSQTLNHNVMYWYQQKSSQAPKLLFHYYDKDFNNEADTPDNFQSRRPNTSFCFLDIRSPGLGDTAMYLCATSRDRGGELFFGEGSRLTVL.